A selection of T cell receptor beta chains follows, all from one sample in a study of control samples from healthy donors and cancer patients. This table comes from immunoSEQ multiplex PCR, and its TCRdb copy is limited to in-frame clones, with some not included. The repertoire holds 20,000 to 30,000 clones, roughly 85% seen once, with about 6.9% in the top ten. The specimen was PBMCs. These receptors were obtained from a woman in her fifties or sixties with head and neck cancer. Each CDR3 is given with its conserved first and last residue. D genes are given only for firm matches. The size of a clone is reported for some rows only, either as once, few or many, or as a class for expanded clones.

size	V	D	J	DNA	CDR3
few	TRBV11-2	-	TRBJ2-6	TGTGCCAGCAGTTCCGGGACTTATACTGGGGCCAACGTCCTGACTTTC	CASSSGTYTGANVLTF
few	TRBV6-2/TRBV6-3	-	TRBJ1-5	TGTGCCAGCAGTCCCGGGTCATATAGCAATCAGCCCCAGCATTTT	CASSPGSYSNQPQHF
-	TRBV11-2	-	TRBJ2-3	TGTGCCAGCAGCTTAGATGTTTCAGGCGGAGGTACGCAGTATTTT	CASSLDVSGGGTQYF
-	TRBV5-4	TRBD1	TRBJ1-2	TGTGCCAGCAGCTTGGCCAGGGGGGACTATGGCTACACCTTC	CASSLARGDYGYTF
-	TRBV6-4	-	TRBJ2-1	TGTGCCAGCAGTGGGACAGCCTACAATGAGCAGTTCTTC	CASSGTAYNEQFF
-	TRBV6-2/TRBV6-3	-	TRBJ2-3	TGTGCCAGCAGTTACAAGTCTGGGGTTGTTGACACAGATACGCAGTATTTT	CASSYKSGVVDTDTQYF
once	TRBV6-5	-	TRBJ1-2	TGTGCCAGCAGTTACTCGAGCCGTCGAGGGTATGGCTACACCTTC	CASSYSSRRGYGYTF
once	TRBV29-1	-	TRBJ1-1	TGCAGCGTCGGAGGACTGAACACTGAAGCTTTCTTT	CSVGGLNTEAFF
-	TRBV3-1/TRBV3-2	TRBD1	TRBJ1-2	TGTGCCAGCAGCCAGCGGACAGGGGGCAACTATGGCTACACCTTC	CASSQRTGGNYGYTF
once	TRBV12-3/TRBV12-4	-	TRBJ1-1	TGTGCCAGCAGTTTCGGGGGGAACACTGAAGCTTTCTTT	CASSFGGNTEAFF
-	TRBV15	-	TRBJ2-7	TGTGCCACCAGCAGAGGCGCAGACTACGAGCAGTACTTC	CATSRGADYEQYF
-	TRBV2	-	TRBJ1-5	TGTGCCAGCAGTGTAGAAGGAAGGAAAAGCAATCAGCCCCAGCATTTT	CASSVEGRKSNQPQHF
-	TRBV10-1	-	TRBJ2-3	TGCGCCAGCAGTGAATCCGGAATCAGCCCAGATACGCAGTATTTT	CASSESGISPDTQYF
-	TRBV4-3	TRBD1	TRBJ1-6	TGCGCCAGCAGCCTCACGACAGGGAGTTCACCCCTCCACTTT	CASSLTTGSSPLHF
-	TRBV30	-	TRBJ2-7	TGTGCCTGGAGTGTACTAGGCCAGGGTGCCTACGAGCAGTACTTC	CAWSVLGQGAYEQYF
-	TRBV7-3	TRBD2	TRBJ2-3	TGTGCCAGCAGCTTGCTCGGGGGGGCAGATACGCAGTATTTT	CASSLLGGADTQYF
-	TRBV27	TRBD1	TRBJ1-2	TGTGCCAGCAGTTCGGACAGGGCCTATGGCTACACCTTC	CASSSDRAYGYTF
-	TRBV6-5	-	TRBJ1-1	TGTGCCATCTCAAGGGGGGGTTCGAACACTGAAGCTTTCTTT	CAISRGGSNTEAFF
-	TRBV7-6	-	TRBJ1-1	TGTGCCAGCAGCCCTCGAGTGGATCTGGCTGCTTTCTTT	CASSPRVDLAAFF
-	TRBV27	TRBD1	TRBJ1-1	TGTGCCAGCAGTTCATATGGACAGGGATACACTGAAGCTTTCTTT	CASSSYGQGYTEAFF
-	TRBV5-1	TRBD2	TRBJ2-1	TGCGCCAGCAGCTTGGCCGGACTAGCGGCTTACAATGAGCAGTTCTTC	CASSLAGLAAYNEQFF
once	TRBV7-6	-	TRBJ2-5	TGTGCCAGCGCAACAGCGACTATTCGGGAGACCCAGTACTTC	CASATATIRETQYF
-	TRBV7-2	-	TRBJ2-4	TGTGCCAGCAGCTTAGTTGCAAACATTCAGTACTTC	CASSLVANIQYF
large	TRBV7-3	-	TRBJ1-6	TGTGCCAGCAGCTTAAGCGGAGGGGAGTACTCACCCCTCCACTTT	CASSLSGGEYSPLHF
-	TRBV7-3	TRBD1	TRBJ2-7	TGTGCCAGCAGCTTAATTGCGGACAGGGACCACGAGCAGTACTTC	CASSLIADRDHEQYF
-	TRBV5-1	-	TRBJ1-1	TGCGCCAGCAGCTTGGACGGGATTCGGGAGGGGAGCCCTGAAGCTTTCTTT	CASSLDGIREGSPEAFF
-	TRBV7-2	TRBD1	TRBJ1-1	TGTGCCAGCAGCTTAGACAGGGGAGGATTTCGGTACACTGAAGCTTTCTTT	CASSLDRGGFRYTEAFF
-	TRBV19	-	TRBJ1-1	TGTGCCAGTAGTATAAACGGGAACACTGAAGCTTTCTTT	CASSINGNTEAFF
-	TRBV15	-	TRBJ2-5	TGTGCCACCAGAAGACAGGAGTACCAAGAGACCCAGTACTTC	CATRRQEYQETQYF
-	TRBV2	-	TRBJ1-1	TGTGCCAGCGGGGGCGAGTGGTCCAGTAACACTGAAGCTTTCTTT	CASGGEWSSNTEAFF
-	TRBV6-2/TRBV6-3	TRBD1	TRBJ1-1	TGTGCCAGCAGTCAGGGGGCTTCTGAAGCTTTCTTT	CASSQGASEAFF
-	TRBV12-3/TRBV12-4	-	TRBJ2-3	TGTGCCAGCAGTCCCCCGGGATATACGCAGTATTTT	CASSPPGYTQYF
-	TRBV7-9	-	TRBJ2-7	TGTACATCCGGAGAGGCTTCCTACGAGCAGTACTTC	CTSGEASYEQYF
-	TRBV5-5	TRBD2	TRBJ2-3	TGTGCCAGCAGCGCCGGGACTAGCGGGGGGGCGGGCACAGATACGCAGTATTTT	CASSAGTSGGAGTDTQYF
-	TRBV19	-	TRBJ2-1	TGTGCCAGTAGTAACCGGGACGGGGGGCAGTTCTTC	CASSNRDGGQFF
-	TRBV7-9	-	TRBJ1-2	TGTGCCAGCAGCTTAGGTCAGGGGAACTATGGCTACACCTTC	CASSLGQGNYGYTF
-	TRBV21-1	-	TRBJ1-5	TGTGCCAGCAGCAAAGACAGGGTGGCTTATCAGCCCCAGCATTTT	CASSKDRVAYQPQHF
-	TRBV27	-	TRBJ1-6	TGTGCCAGCAGTTTAGGTCAGAATAATTCACCCCTCCACTTT	CASSLGQNNSPLHF
-	TRBV7-8	TRBD1	TRBJ1-4	TGTGCCAGCAGCCTAGCCAGGGGGGGCAATGAAAAACTGTTTTTT	CASSLARGGNEKLFF
once	TRBV3-1/TRBV3-2	-	TRBJ1-4	TGTGCCAGCAGCCCTGGACTGTTCTCCCCTAATGAAAAACTGTTTTTT	CASSPGLFSPNEKLFF